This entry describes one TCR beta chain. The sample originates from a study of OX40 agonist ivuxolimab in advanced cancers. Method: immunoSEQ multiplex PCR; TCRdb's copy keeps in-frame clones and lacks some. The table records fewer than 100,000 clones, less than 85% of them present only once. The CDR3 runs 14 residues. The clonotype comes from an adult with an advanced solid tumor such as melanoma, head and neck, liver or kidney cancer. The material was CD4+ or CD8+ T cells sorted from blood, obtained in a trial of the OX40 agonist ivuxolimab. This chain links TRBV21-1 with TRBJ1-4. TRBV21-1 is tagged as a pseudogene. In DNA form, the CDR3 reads TGTGCCAGCAGCAGGGGGGCGAGACACGAAAAACTGTTTTTT. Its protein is CASSRGARHEKLFF.